The text below deals with one TCR beta chain. The germline V gene has CDR1 SGHNT and CDR2 YYREEE (reference sequence). This CDR3 comprises 15 residues. V was cut by 1 base and J by 8 bases, with 13 bases left in between. Original methodology: The authors estimated nucleated cell counts from reference gene primer amplification. Generated by immunoSEQ multiplex PCR, the TCRdb table keeps only in-frame clones and is missing some. Clone size and the V and J calls come from that table; the DNA yielded D and trimming. Among approximately 20,000 clones listed, 65% to 90% were seen once. This entry belongs to a study of blood T cell repertoires in COVID-19. Whole-study context: Donors in the United States, Italy and Spain gave samples during acute or convalescent COVID-19. Sources were T cells, B-cell-depleted T cells, or PBMCs; the material itself was cDNA or gDNA.

Sequences were obtained from peripheral blood. The clonotype was recovered from a man aged 80 or over with acute or convalescent COVID-19. The J gene is TRBJ1-6, the V gene TRBV5-4, with D possibly matching TRBD1 (5 bases). CDR3 region: CASSLKGTGDSPLHF. The CDR3 DNA sequence: TGTGCCAGCAGCTTGAAAGGGACGGGGGATTCACCCCTCCACTTT.